This T cell receptor (beta chain) was obtained from a study of T cell responses to AZD1222 COVID-19 vaccine. The study's findings and limits: The donor group comprised mostly white British people and more females; the analysis possibly underestimated clonal diversity. Spike-specific TCRs gained breadth and depth after people received two AZD1222 doses. Just five to seven AZD1222 recipients tested seropositive at baseline. There were repertoire samples only from the period after the peak T cell response.

The V end lost 4 bases, the J end lost 5 bases, and 8 bases lay between the germline ends. From germline, CDR1 is GTSNPN and CDR2 SVGIG (reference sequence). The CDR3 is 11 residues long. Using immunoSEQ multiplex PCR, the repertoire was profiled, and TCRdb retains in-frame clones only, with some absent. The sample has 210,000 or so clones, 85% to 95% seen once. Points on this clone: Antigen specificity is unknown.

Sequenced material: peripheral blood, taken on day 0 of MenACWY control vaccination. The receptor was isolated from an adult in good health. The chain recombines TRBV30 with TRBJ1-2; the D is unclear. The CDR3 protein is CAWMESYGYTF. The CDR3 DNA follows: TGTGCCTGGATGGAGTCTTATGGCTACACCTTC.